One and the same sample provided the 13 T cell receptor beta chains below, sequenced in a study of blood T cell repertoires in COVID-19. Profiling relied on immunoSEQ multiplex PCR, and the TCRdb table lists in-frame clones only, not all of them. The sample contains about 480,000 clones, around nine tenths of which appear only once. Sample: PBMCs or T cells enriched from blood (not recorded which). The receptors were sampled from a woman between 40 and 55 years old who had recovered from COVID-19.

CDR3 nucleotides: TGTGCCAGCAGCTTCCCTTTAAGCGGGCCCTACGAGCAGTACTTC. Translating gives CASSFPLSGPYEQYF. This chain connects TRBV7-9 to TRBJ2-7; D might be TRBD2 (6 bases). Germline loops: CDR1 SEHNR, CDR2 FQNEAQ (reference sequence). Trimming stripped 3 bases from V and 2 bases from J, with 14 bases between. The CDR3 totals 15 residues.

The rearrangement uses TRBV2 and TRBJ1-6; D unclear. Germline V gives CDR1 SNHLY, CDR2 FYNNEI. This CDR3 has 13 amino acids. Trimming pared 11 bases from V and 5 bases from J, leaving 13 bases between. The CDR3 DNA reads TGTGCCTTAAACACCCAGGATAATTCACCCCTCCACTTT. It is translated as CALNTQDNSPLHF.

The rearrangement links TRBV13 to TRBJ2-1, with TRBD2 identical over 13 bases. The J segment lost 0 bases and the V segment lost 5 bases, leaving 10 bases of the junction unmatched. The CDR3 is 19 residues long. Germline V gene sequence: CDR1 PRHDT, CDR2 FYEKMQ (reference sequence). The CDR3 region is CASSPDGTSGASSYNEQFF. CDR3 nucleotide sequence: TGTGCCAGCAGCCCTGATGGGACTAGCGGGGCGAGCTCCTACAATGAGCAGTTCTTC.

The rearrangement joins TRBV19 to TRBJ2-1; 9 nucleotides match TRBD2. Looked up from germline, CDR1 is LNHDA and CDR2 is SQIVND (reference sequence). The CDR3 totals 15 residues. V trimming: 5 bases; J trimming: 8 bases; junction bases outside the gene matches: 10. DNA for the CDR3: TGTGCCAGTAGTCGGACGGTAGCGGGAGTTGATGAGCAGTTCTTC. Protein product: CASSRTVAGVDEQFF. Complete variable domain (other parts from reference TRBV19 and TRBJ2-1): DGGITQSPKYLFRKEGQNVTLSCEQNLNHDAMYWYRQDPGQGLRLIYYSQIVNDFQKGDIAEGYSVSREKKESFPLTVTSAQKNPTAFYLCASSRTVAGVDEQFFGPGTRLTVL.

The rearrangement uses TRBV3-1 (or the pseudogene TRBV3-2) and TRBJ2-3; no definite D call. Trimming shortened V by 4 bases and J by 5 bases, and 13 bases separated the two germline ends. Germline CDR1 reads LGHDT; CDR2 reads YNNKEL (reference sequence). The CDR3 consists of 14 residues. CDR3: CASSLDFSGDTQYF. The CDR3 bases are TGTGCCAGCAGCCTTGACTTTTCGGGAGATACGCAGTATTTT.

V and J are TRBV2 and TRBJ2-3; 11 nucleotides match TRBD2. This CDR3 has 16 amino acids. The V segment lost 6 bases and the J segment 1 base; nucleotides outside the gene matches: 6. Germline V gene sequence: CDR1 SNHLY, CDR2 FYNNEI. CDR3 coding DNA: TGTGCCAGCAGCCGAGGGACTAGCGGACGCACAGATACGCAGTATTTT. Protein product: CASSRGTSGRTDTQYF.

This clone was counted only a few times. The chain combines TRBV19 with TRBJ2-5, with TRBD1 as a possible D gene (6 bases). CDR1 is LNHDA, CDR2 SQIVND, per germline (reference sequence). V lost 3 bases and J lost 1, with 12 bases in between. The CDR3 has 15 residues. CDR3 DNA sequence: TGTGCCAGTAGTATTAACAGGGCCAGCCAAGAGACCCAGTACTTC. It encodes CASSINRASQETQYF.

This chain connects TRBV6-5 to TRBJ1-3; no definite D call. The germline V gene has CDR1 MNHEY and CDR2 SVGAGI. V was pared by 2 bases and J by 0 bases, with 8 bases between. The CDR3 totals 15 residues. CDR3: CASSYNGISGNTIYF. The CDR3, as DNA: TGTGCCAGCAGTTACAACGGGATCTCTGGAAACACCATATATTTT.

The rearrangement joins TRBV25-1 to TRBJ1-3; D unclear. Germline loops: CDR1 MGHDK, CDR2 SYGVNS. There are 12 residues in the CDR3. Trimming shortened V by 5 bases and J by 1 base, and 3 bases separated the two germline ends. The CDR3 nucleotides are TGTGCCAGCAGTCCTTCTGGAAACACCATATATTTT. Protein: CASSPSGNTIYF.

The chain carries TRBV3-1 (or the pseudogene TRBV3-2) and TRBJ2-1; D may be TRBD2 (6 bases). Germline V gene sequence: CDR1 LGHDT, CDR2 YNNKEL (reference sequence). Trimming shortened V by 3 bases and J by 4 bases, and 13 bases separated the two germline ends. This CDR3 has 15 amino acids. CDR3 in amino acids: CASSHVRGEYNEQFF. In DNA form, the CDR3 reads TGTGCCAGCAGCCATGTTCGCGGGGAATACAATGAGCAGTTCTTC.

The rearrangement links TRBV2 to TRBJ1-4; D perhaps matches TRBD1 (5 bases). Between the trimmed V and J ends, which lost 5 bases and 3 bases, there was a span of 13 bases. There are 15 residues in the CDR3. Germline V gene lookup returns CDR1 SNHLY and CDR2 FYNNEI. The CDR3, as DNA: TGTGCCAGCAGTTGGATGCAGACAGCTAATGAAAAACTGTTTTTT. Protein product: CASSWMQTANEKLFF.

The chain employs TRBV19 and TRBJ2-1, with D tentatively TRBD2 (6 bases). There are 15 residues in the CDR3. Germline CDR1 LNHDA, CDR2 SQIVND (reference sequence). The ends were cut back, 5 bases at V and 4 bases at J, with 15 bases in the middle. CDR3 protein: CASSEGGLLYNEQFF. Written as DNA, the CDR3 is TGTGCCAGTAGTGAGGGCGGACTACTGTACAATGAGCAGTTCTTC.

The CDR3 spells CASSQVDRTGVGYTF. CDR3 DNA: TGCGCCAGCAGCCAAGTTGATCGGACAGGGGTTGGCTACACCTTC. The chain employs TRBV4-1 and TRBJ1-2; 9 nucleotides agree with TRBD1. The CDR3 runs to 15 residues. Unmatched junction bases numbered 7, after V lost 1 base and J lost 7 bases. Germline V lookup: CDR1 MGHRA, CDR2 YSYEKL.